Each of the 10 T cell receptor beta chains below was sequenced from the same sample in a study of immune characterization of retroperitoneal liposarcoma. TCRdb analysed the PCR reads with MiXCR anew, one entry per CDR3 protein. The repertoire holds 12,000 or so distinct CDR3 sequences, with roughly 30% as singletons. Sequencing input: tumor tissue. Receptors originate from a female donor with retroperitoneal liposarcoma.

This clonotype was picked up a small number of times. The genes are TRBV6-5 and TRBJ2-1, with 8 bases aligning to TRBD1. Germline CDR1 is MNHEY and CDR2 is SVGAGI. This CDR3 contains 16 residues. V shed 0 bases and J 13 bases; nucleotides not matched to a gene: 14. The CDR3 protein is CASSYSPTGAGETQFF. CDR3 sequence (DNA): TGTGCCAGCAGTTACTCGCCGACAGGGGCCGGGGAGACCCAGTTCTTC.

The gene calls are TRBV7-3 and TRBJ2-2; 10 positions match TRBD2. Germline-derived CDR1 and CDR2 are SGHTA and FQGTGA. There are 14 residues in the CDR3. Germline trimming cut 6 bases from V and 4 bases from J; bases unmatched to any gene: 2. The CDR3 DNA follows: TGTGCCAGCAGGTTAGCGGGAGGCACCGGGGAGCTGTTTTTT. Residues: CASRLAGGTGELFF.

The chain carries TRBV6-1 and TRBJ1-5, with a tentative D call TRBD1 (5 bases). V was shortened by 2 bases and J by 5 bases, with 16 bases between the two germline ends. The CDR3 sequence is 16 residues long. The germline V gene has CDR1 MNHNS and CDR2 SASEGT. The CDR3 spells CASSESVRAMDQPQHF. The DNA of the CDR3 is TGTGCCAGCAGTGAATCTGTCAGGGCTATGGATCAGCCCCAGCATTTT.

The chain uses TRBV6-5 and TRBJ1-5; D remains unclear. This CDR3 spans 15 amino acids. Germline lookup yields CDR1 MNHEY and CDR2 SVGAGI. Trimming removed 0 bases at V and 4 bases at J, with 10 bases between. This chain's CDR3 is CASSYSVHQNQPQHF. The CDR3 nucleotides are TGTGCCAGCAGTTACTCGGTCCATCAGAATCAGCCCCAGCATTTT.

The J gene is TRBJ1-5, the V gene TRBV12-5; D is uncertain. Trimming left V 2 bases short and J 5 bases short, with 7 bases between. This CDR3 is built from 13 residues. The germline V gene has CDR1 LGHNT and CDR2 FRNRAP. The CDR3 spells CASGLRTDQPQHF. CDR3 bases: TGTGCTAGTGGTTTGAGGACCGATCAGCCCCAGCATTTT.

This clonotype has ten or more counts. V is TRBV25-1 and J is TRBJ2-1, with TRBD1 matching 7 bases. The CDR3 spans 15 residues. The V and J ends lost 7 bases and 13 bases, in that order; junction bases with no gene match: 19. The germline gives CDR1 MGHDK, CDR2 SYGVNS. The CDR3 sequence: CASTPTGFGGETQFF. In nucleotides, the CDR3 is TGTGCCAGCACCCCGACAGGGTTTGGGGGAGAGACCCAGTTCTTC. The entire variable domain, with the rest obtained from reference TRBV25-1 and TRBJ2-1, is as follows: EADIYQTPRYLVIGTGKKITLECSQTMGHDKMYWYQQDPGMELHLIHYSYGVNSTEKGDLSSESTVSRIRTEHFPLTLESARPSHTSQYLCASTPTGFGGETQFFGPGTRLTVL.

This clonotype is judged medium-sized. The chain has TRBV7-2 and TRBJ2-1, with 10 positions matching TRBD2. V was clipped by 4 bases and J by 13 bases; unmatched bases: 10. Looked up from germline, CDR1 is SGHTA and CDR2 is FQGNSA. There are 14 residues in the CDR3. The CDR3 region has the DNA TGTGCCAGCAGCTCTAGCGGGAGCAGAGAGACCCAGTTCTTC. Translated, it gives CASSSSGSRETQFF.

This clonotype has a handful of counts. This rearrangement joins TRBV6-4 to TRBJ2-3; TRBD1 matches 8 bases. V was clipped by 0 bases and J by 3 bases; unmatched bases: 5. The CDR3 is 16 residues long. Germline V gives CDR1 MRHNA, CDR2 SNTAGT. CDR3 in amino acids: CASSDSQGAGTDTQYF. In DNA, the CDR3 is TGTGCCAGCAGTGACTCGCAGGGGGCAGGGACAGATACGCAGTATTTT.

This clonotype has a handful of counts. The J gene is TRBJ2-1, the V gene TRBV6-1, with D possibly TRBD2 on 6 matching bases. TRBJ2-7 matches the DNA end more closely, so the J call is doubtful. The CDR3 has 13 residues. The germline gives CDR1 MNHNS, CDR2 SASEGT. The CDR3 bases are TGTGCCAACCTGGCGGGGAGACCCTACGAGCAGTACTTC. Translated: CANLAGRPYEQYF.

The CDR3 nucleotides read TGTGCCAGCAGCTCGGGCGGGTCCCCAATAGGAGAGACCCAGTACTTC. This encodes CASSSGGSPIGETQYF. The chain links TRBV7-2 to TRBJ2-5; D is perhaps TRBD2 (5 bases). V was shortened by 4 bases and J by 4 bases, with 19 bases between the two germline ends. Per germline, CDR1 SGHTA and CDR2 FQGNSA. The CDR3 totals 16 residues.